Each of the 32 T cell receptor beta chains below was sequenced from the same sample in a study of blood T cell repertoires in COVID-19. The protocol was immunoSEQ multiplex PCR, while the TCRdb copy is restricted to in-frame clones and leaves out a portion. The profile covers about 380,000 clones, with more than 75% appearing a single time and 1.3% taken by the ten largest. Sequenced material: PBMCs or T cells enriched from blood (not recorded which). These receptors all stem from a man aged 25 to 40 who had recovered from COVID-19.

The CDR3 loop is CASSKVPGPNTEAFF. CDR3 DNA: TGTGCCAGCAGCAAAGTCCCAGGTCCGAACACTGAAGCTTTCTTT. This chain uses TRBV21-1 with TRBJ1-1; the table's D gene call, TRBD1, was not cross checked with the DNA. TRBV21-1 is designated a pseudogene. This CDR3 has 15 amino acids.

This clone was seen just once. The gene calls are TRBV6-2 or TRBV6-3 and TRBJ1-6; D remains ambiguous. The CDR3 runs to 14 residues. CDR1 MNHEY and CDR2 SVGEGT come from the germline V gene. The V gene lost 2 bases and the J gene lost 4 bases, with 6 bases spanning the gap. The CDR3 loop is CASSYPQYNSPLHF. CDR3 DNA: TGTGCCAGCAGTTACCCACAGTATAATTCACCCCTCCACTTT.

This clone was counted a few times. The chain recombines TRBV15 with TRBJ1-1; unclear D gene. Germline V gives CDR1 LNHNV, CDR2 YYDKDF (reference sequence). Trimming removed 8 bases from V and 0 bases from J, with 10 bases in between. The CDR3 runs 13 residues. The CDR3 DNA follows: TGTGCCACCGGGAGGCAGCTGAACACTGAAGCTTTCTTT. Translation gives CATGRQLNTEAFF.

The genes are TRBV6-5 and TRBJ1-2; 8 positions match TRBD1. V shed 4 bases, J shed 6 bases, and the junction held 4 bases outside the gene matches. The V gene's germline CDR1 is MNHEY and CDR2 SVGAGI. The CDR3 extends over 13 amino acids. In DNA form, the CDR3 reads TGTGCCAGCAGTTTACAGGGGGGGGATGGCTACACCTTC. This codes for CASSLQGGDGYTF.

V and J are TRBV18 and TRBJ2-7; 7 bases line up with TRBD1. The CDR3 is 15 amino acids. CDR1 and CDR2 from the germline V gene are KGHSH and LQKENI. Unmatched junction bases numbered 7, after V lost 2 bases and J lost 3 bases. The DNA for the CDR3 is TGTGCCAGCTCACCAGTAGGGGGCGATCTCTACGAGCAGTACTTC. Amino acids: CASSPVGGDLYEQYF.

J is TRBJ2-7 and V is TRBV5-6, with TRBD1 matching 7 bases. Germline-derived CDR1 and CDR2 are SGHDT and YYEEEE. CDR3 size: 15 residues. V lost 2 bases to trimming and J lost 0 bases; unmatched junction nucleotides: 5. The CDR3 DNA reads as TGTGCCAGCAGCTTTCCGGGACAGAACTCCTACGAGCAGTACTTC. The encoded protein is CASSFPGQNSYEQYF.

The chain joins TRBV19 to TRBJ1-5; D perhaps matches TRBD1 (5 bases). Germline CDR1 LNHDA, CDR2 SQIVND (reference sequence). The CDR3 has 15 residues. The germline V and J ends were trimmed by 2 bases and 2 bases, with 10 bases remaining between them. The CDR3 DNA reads TGTGCCAGTAGTATACGGGGGGGAGGCAATCAGCCCCAGCATTTT. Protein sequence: CASSIRGGGNQPQHF.

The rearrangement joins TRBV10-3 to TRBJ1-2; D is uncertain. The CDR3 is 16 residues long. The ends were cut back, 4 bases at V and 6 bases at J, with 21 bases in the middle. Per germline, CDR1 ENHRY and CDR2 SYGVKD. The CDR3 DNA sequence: TGTGCCATCAGTGCCGGCGCGGGAGCCGCTGGTGATGGCTACACCTTC. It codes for CAISAGAGAAGDGYTF.

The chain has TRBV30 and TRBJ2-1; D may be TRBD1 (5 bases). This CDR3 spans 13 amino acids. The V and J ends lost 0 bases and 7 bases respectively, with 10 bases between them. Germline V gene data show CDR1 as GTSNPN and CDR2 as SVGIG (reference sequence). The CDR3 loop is CAWSVQGWNEQFF. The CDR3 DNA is TGTGCCTGGAGTGTTCAGGGTTGGAATGAGCAGTTCTTC.

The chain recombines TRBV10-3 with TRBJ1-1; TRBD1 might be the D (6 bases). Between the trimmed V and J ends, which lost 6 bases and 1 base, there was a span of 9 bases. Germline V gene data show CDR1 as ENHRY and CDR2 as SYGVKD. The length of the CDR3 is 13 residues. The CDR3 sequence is CAIRPDRNTEAFF. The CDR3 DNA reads TGTGCCATCAGGCCGGACAGGAACACTGAAGCTTTCTTT.

As DNA, the CDR3 is TGTGCCAGCAGTTCCTTGACAGGCGAGCAGTTCTTC. This gives the protein CASSSLTGEQFF. The chain couples TRBV28 to TRBJ2-1, with D possibly being TRBD1 (6 bases). V lost 4 bases and J 10 bases, leaving 11 bases between the germline ends. The V gene's germline CDR1 is MDHEN and CDR2 SYDVKM. This CDR3 has 12 amino acids.

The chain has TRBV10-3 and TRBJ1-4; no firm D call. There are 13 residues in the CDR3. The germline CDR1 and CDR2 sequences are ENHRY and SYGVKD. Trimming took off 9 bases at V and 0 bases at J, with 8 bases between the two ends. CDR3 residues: CAISDTTNEKLFF. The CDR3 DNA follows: TGTGCCATATCAGATACAACTAATGAAAAACTGTTTTTT.

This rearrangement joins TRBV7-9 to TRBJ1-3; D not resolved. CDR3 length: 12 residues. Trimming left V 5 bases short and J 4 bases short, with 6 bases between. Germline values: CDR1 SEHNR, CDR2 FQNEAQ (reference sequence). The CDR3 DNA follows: TGTGCCAGCAGCCCGACAGGAAACACCATATATTTT. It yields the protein CASSPTGNTIYF.

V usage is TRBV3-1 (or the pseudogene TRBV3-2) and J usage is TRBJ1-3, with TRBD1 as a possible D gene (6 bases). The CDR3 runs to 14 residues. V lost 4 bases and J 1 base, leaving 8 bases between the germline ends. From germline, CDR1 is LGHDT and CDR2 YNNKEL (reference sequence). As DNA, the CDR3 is TGTGCCAGCAGCCTTCAGGGGTCTGGAAACACCATATATTTT. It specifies CASSLQGSGNTIYF.

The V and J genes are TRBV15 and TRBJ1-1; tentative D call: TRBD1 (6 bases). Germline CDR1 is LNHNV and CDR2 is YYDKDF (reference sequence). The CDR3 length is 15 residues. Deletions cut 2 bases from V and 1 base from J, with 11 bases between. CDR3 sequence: CATSRQMGANTEAFF. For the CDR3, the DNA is TGTGCCACCAGCAGACAGATGGGGGCGAACACTGAAGCTTTCTTT.

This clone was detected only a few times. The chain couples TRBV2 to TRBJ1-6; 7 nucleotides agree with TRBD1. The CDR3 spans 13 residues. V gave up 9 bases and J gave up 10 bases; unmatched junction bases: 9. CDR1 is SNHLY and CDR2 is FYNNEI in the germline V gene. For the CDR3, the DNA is TGTGCCAGGGGTGAGGGGGCAAGGTCACCCCTCCACTTT. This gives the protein CARGEGARSPLHF. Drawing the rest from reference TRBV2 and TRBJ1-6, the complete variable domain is EPEVTQTPSHQVTQMGQEVILRCVPISNHLYFYWYRQILGQKVEFLVSFYNNEISEKSEIFDDQFSVERPDGSNFTLKIRSTKLEDSAMYFCARGEGARSPLHFGNGTRLTVT.

CDR3 in DNA: TGCGCCAGCAGCCCGAACAGAGACAATGAGCAGTTCTTC. Translated: CASSPNRDNEQFF. This chain uses TRBV5-1 with TRBJ2-1, with no clear D. CDR1 is SGHRS and CDR2 is YFSETQ in the germline V gene. This CDR3 contains 13 residues. V lost 4 bases and J lost 5, with 10 bases in between.

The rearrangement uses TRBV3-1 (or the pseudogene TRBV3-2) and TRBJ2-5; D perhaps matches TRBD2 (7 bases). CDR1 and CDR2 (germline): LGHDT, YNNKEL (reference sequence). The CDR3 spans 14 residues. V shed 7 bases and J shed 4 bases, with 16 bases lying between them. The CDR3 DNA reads TGTGCCAGCACCGCCACGAGGGGGGGAGAGACCCAGTACTTC. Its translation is CASTATRGGETQYF.

CDR3 nucleotides: TGCAGCGCAGAGGACAGTTTAACCTACGAGCAGTACTTC. It translates to CSAEDSLTYEQYF. The chain joins TRBV29-1 to TRBJ2-7, with TRBD1 as a possible D gene (6 bases). Trimming shortened V by 7 bases and J by 2 bases, and 15 bases separated the two germline ends. Per the germline V gene, CDR1 is SQVTM and CDR2 is ANQGSEA. The CDR3 contains 13 residues.

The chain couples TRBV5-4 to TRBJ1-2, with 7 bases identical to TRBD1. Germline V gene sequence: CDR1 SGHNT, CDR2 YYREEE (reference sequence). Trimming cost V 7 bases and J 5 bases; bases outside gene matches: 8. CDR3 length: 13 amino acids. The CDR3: CASGRGRDYGYTF. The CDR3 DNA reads TGTGCCAGCGGAAGGGGGCGCGATTATGGCTACACCTTC.

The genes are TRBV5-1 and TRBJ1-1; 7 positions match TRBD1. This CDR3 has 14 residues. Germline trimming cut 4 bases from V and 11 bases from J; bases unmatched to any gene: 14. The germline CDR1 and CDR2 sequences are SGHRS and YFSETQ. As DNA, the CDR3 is TGCGCCAGCAGCGGGGGCGGACAGGTCCATGGGGCTTTCTTT. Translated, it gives CASSGGGQVHGAFF.

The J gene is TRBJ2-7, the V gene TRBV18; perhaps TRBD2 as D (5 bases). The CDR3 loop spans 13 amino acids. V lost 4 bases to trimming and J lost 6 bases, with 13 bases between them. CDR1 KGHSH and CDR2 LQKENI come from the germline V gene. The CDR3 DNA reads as TGTGCCAGCTCACTGAGGGAAACGGGCGAGCAGTACTTC. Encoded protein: CASSLRETGEQYF.

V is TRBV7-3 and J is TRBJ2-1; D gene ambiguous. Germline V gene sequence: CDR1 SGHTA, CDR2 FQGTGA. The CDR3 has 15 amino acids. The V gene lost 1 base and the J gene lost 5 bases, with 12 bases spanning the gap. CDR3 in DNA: TGTGCCAGCAGCTTAATGTCGAACAATCACAATGAGCAGTTCTTC. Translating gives CASSLMSNNHNEQFF. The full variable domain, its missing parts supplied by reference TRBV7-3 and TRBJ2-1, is GAGVSQTPSNKVTEKGKYVELRCDPISGHTALYWYRQSLGQGPEFLIYFQGTGAADDSGLPNDRFFAVRPEGSVSTLKIQRTERGDSAVYLCASSLMSNNHNEQFFGPGTRLTVL.

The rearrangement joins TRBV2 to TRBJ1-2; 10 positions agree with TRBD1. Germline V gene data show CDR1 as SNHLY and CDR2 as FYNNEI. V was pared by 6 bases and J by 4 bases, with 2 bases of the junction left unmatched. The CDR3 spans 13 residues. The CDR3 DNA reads TGTGCCAGCAGCCGGGACAGGGGCTATGGCTACACCTTC. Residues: CASSRDRGYGYTF.

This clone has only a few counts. The CDR3 spells CATDETGTGSYEQYF. CDR3 nucleotides: TGTGCCACGGACGAAACCGGGACAGGGTCGTACGAGCAGTACTTC. This chain links TRBV6-5 with TRBJ2-7, with TRBD1 identical over 9 bases. CDR3 length: 15 amino acids. CDR1 MNHEY and CDR2 SVGAGI come from the germline V gene. Trimming at V came to 10 bases and at J to 4 bases, leaving 14 bases not matched to a gene.

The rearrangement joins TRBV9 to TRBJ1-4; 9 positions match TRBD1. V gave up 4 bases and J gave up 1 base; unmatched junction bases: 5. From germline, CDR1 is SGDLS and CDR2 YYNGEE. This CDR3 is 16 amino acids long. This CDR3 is CASSTGQGRTNEKLFF. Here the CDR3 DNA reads TGTGCCAGCAGCACAGGACAGGGGAGAACTAATGAAAAACTGTTTTTT.

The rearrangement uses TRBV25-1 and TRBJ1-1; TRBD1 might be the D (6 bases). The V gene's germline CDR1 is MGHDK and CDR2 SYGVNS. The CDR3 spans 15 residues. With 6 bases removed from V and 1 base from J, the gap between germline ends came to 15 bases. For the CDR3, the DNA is TGTGCCAGCAGATCCTCGGGGGGCCGGAACACTGAAGCTTTCTTT. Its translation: CASRSSGGRNTEAFF. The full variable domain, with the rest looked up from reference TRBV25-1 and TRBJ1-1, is EADIYQTPRYLVIGTGKKITLECSQTMGHDKMYWYQQDPGMELHLIHYSYGVNSTEKGDLSSESTVSRIRTEHFPLTLESARPSHTSQYLCASRSSGGRNTEAFFGQGTRLTVV.

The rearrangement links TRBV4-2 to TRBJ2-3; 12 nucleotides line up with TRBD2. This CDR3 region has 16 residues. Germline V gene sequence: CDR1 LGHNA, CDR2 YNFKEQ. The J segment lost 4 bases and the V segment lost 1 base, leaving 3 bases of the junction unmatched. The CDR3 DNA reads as TGTGCCAGCAGCCAAGTGGCTAGCGGGGGGGCAGATACGCAGTATTTT. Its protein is CASSQVASGGADTQYF.

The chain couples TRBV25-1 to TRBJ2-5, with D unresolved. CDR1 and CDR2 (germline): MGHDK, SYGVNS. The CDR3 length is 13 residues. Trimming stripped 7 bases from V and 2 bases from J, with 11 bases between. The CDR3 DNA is TGTGCCAGCAAAACTCGACTTCAAGAGACCCAGTACTTC. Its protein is CASKTRLQETQYF.

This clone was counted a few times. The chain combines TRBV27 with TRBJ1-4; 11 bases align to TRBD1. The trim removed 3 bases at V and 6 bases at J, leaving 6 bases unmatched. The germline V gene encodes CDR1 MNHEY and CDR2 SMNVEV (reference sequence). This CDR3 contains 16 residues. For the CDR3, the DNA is TGTGCCAGCAGTTTTCGGCCGGGACAGGGGGATGAAAAACTGTTTTTT. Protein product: CASSFRPGQGDEKLFF.

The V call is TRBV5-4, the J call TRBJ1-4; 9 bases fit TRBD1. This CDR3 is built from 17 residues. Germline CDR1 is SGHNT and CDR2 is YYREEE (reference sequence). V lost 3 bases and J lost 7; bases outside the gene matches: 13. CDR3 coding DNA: TGTGCCAGCAGCTCTAATGGTCCGGGACAGGGAGGTGAAAAACTGTTTTTT. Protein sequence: CASSSNGPGQGGEKLFF.

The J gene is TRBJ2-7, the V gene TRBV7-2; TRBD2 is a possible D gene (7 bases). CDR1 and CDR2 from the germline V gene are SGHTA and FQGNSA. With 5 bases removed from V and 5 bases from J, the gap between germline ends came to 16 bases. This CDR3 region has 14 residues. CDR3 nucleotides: TGTGCCAGCAGCCCTGGGGGGGCTAGTGACGAGCAGTACTTC. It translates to CASSPGGASDEQYF. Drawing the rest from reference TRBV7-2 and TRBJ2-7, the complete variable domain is GAGVSQSPSNKVTEKGKDVELRCDPISGHTALYWYRQSLGQGLEFLIYFQGNSAPDKSGLPSDRFSAERTGGSVSTLTIQRTQQEDSAVYLCASSPGGASDEQYFGPGTRLTVT.